The 27 T cell receptor beta chains below were found in one sample sequenced in a study of CD8 T cells in ankylosing spondylitis. The antigens these receptors bind are not known. From the 5' RACE reads, TCRdb called clonotypes with MiXCR, one entry per CDR3 protein. The sample holds fewer than 550,000 distinct CDR3 sequences; about 5% are singletons and the top ten take around 3.5%. Findings of the study overall: Seven to nine highly homologous variants formed a TCR beta motif that appeared characteristic of ankylosing spondylitis blood.

The sample consisted of blood, either unsorted or a sorted T cell fraction (not recorded which). The receptors originated from a male donor with ankylosing spondylitis.

The V gene is TRBV3-1, the J gene TRBJ2-3; possibly TRBD2 for D (6 bases). The germline V gene encodes CDR1 LGHDT and CDR2 YNNKEL (reference sequence). The V gene lost 1 base and the J gene lost 6 bases, with 14 bases spanning the gap. CDR3 length equals 15 residues. The CDR3 region is CASSQVAVGRDTQYF. CDR3 DNA: TGTGCCAGCAGCCAAGTAGCGGTGGGGCGTGATACGCAGTATTTT.

This clonotype showed up many times. The V gene is TRBV6-5, the J gene TRBJ1-5; D remains unclear. The CDR3 has 15 amino acids. CDR1 and CDR2 (germline): MNHEY, SVGAGI. V lost 2 bases and J 0 bases, leaving 8 bases between the germline ends. The CDR3 nucleotides are TGTGCCAGCAGTTACATCGCGAATAGCAATCAGCCCCAGCATTTT. Residues: CASSYIANSNQPQHF.

This clonotype was detected only a few times. The CDR3 DNA reads as TGTGCCAGCTCACACACCGGGACTAGCGACAATGAGCAGTTCTTC. It encodes CASSHTGTSDNEQFF. The V and J genes are TRBV18 and TRBJ2-1, with TRBD2 matching over 10 bases. The germline V gene encodes CDR1 KGHSH and CDR2 LQKENI. Losses at the gene ends were 4 bases for V and 5 bases for J; bases not matched to a gene: 5. This CDR3 is built from 15 residues.

Ten or more counts support this clonotype. The V and J genes are TRBV5-1 and TRBJ2-7, with unresolved D. V lost 6 bases and J 3 bases, leaving 13 bases between the germline ends. CDR1 SGHRS and CDR2 YFSETQ come from the germline V gene. This CDR3 has 13 amino acids. The CDR3 sequence: CASTSDGYYEQYF. CDR3 DNA sequence: TGCGCCAGCACCTCGGACGGGTACTACGAGCAGTACTTC.

The chain joins TRBV7-8 to TRBJ2-5; 8 bases line up with TRBD1. J lost 4 bases, V lost 5 bases, and 6 bases had no gene match. In germline, CDR1 is SGHVS, CDR2 FQNEAQ. CDR3 length: 14 residues. The CDR3: CASSAGQVGETQYF. CDR3 DNA: TGTGCCAGCAGCGCGGGACAGGTCGGAGAGACCCAGTACTTC.

The chain is built from TRBV7-2 and TRBJ2-5; TRBD1 might be the D (6 bases). Germline CDR1 is SGHTA and CDR2 is FQGNSA. The CDR3 consists of 14 residues. V was trimmed by 4 bases and J by 7 bases, leaving 16 bases between them. This CDR3 is CASSWGHGSGTQYF. The CDR3 nucleotides read TGTGCCAGCAGCTGGGGACACGGATCGGGGACCCAGTACTTC.

This clonotype has ten or more counts. V gene TRBV7-2 combines with J gene TRBJ2-7; 9 positions agree with TRBD2. There are 14 residues in the CDR3. CDR1 and CDR2 from the germline V gene are SGHTA and FQGNSA. The V segment lost 5 bases and the J segment 6 bases; nucleotides outside the gene matches: 8. CDR3 in DNA: TGTGCCAGCAGCCCACTAGCGGGCCTAGGCGAGCAGTACTTC. It yields the protein CASSPLAGLGEQYF.

This clonotype was counted many times. This chain connects TRBV4-1 to TRBJ2-5; D call uncertain. CDR3 length: 15 amino acids. Germline CDR1 MGHRA, CDR2 YSYEKL. Trimming removed 2 bases at V and 5 bases at J, with 15 bases between. DNA for the CDR3: TGCGCCAGCAGCCAATCCTGGCCTAGTTCGGAGACCCAGTACTTC. Protein: CASSQSWPSSETQYF.

This clonotype was detected ten times or more. This sequence joins TRBV5-4 and TRBJ1-1; weak D call: TRBD1 (5 bases). The V and J ends lost 3 bases and 7 bases respectively, with 19 bases between them. The germline CDR1 and CDR2 sequences are SGHNT and YYREEE (reference sequence). CDR3 length: 15 residues. Here the CDR3 DNA reads TGTGCCAGCAGCTGGCCTGGGGGACCCGGGGTTGAAGCTTTCTTT. It translates to CASSWPGGPGVEAFF.

The CDR3 here is CASRGLRARETQYF. The CDR3, as DNA: TGCGCCAGCAGGGGTCTGAGGGCCAGAGAGACCCAGTACTTC. The gene calls are TRBV10-2 and TRBJ2-5; D is possibly TRBD2 (5 bases). Germline V gene sequence: CDR1 WSHSY, CDR2 SAAADI. The germline V and J ends were trimmed by 6 bases and 4 bases, with 15 bases remaining between them. The CDR3 is 14 residues long.

This clonotype has ten or more counts. The CDR3 here is CSGGQSSNYGYTF. CDR3 DNA: TGCAGCGGGGGACAGTCCTCTAACTATGGCTACACCTTC. V gene TRBV29-1 combines with J gene TRBJ1-2, with TRBD1 matching 7 bases. CDR1 is SQVTM, CDR2 ANQGSEA, per germline. V shed 7 bases, J shed 0 bases, and the junction held 5 bases outside the gene matches. The CDR3 runs 13 residues.

In nucleotides, the CDR3 is TGCGCCAGCAGCTCGACGACAGGGCTGCGCACTGAAGCTTTCTTT. Translated: CASSSTTGLRTEAFF. The chain employs TRBV5-1 and TRBJ1-1; 7 bases are a match to TRBD1. This CDR3 is 15 amino acids long. J was trimmed by 4 bases and V by 3 bases; bases with no gene match: 9. Looked up from germline, CDR1 is SGHRS and CDR2 is YFSETQ.

This clonotype was seen a handful of times. The chain has TRBV5-1 and TRBJ1-1; 7 positions agree with TRBD1. Germline lookup yields CDR1 SGHRS and CDR2 YFSETQ. The CDR3 length is 14 residues. The V segment lost 4 bases and the J segment 8 bases; nucleotides outside the gene matches: 11. The CDR3, as DNA: TGCGCCAGCAGCGGAACGACAGGGATCCAGGAAGCTTTCTTT. Encoded protein: CASSGTTGIQEAFF.

Many counts were recorded for this clonotype. V is TRBV5-1 and J is TRBJ2-7; D not certain. The CDR3 is 13 residues long. The germline gives CDR1 SGHRS, CDR2 YFSETQ. V lost 0 bases, J lost 0 bases, and 4 bases lay in between. CDR3 sequence reads: CASSLDISYEQYF. Written as DNA, the CDR3 is TGCGCCAGCAGCTTGGATATCTCCTACGAGCAGTACTTC.

This clonotype was observed a few times. The chain links TRBV29-1 to TRBJ1-4; 8 bases fit TRBD1. The CDR3 runs 13 residues. The junction had 5 bases not matched to a gene; V was cut back by 6 bases and J by 5 bases. Germline V gene lookup returns CDR1 SQVTM and CDR2 ANQGSEA. CDR3: CSVLWTGNEKLFF. The CDR3 DNA reads TGCAGCGTCCTATGGACAGGGAATGAAAAACTGTTTTTT.

The table lists this clonotype with many counts. The V call is TRBV5-1, the J call TRBJ1-6, with TRBD1 matching over 10 bases. Germline values: CDR1 SGHRS, CDR2 YFSETQ. The J segment lost 9 bases and the V segment lost 2 bases, leaving 2 bases of the junction unmatched. The CDR3 runs to 14 residues. The CDR3 here is CASSLDRGPSPLHF. For the CDR3, the DNA is TGCGCCAGCAGCTTAGACAGGGGGCCTTCACCCCTCCACTTT.

This clonotype appeared many times. J is TRBJ2-7 and V is TRBV10-3, with 10 bases identical to TRBD1. The CDR3 contains 14 residues. The J segment lost 0 bases and the V segment lost 9 bases, leaving 5 bases of the junction unmatched. CDR1 and CDR2 (germline): ENHRY, SYGVKD. This CDR3 is CAISDRGASYEQYF. The CDR3 DNA reads TGTGCCATTTCGGACAGGGGGGCCTCCTACGAGCAGTACTTC.

This clonotype has ten or more counts. The chain couples TRBV10-3 to TRBJ2-7; 7 nucleotides agree with TRBD2. The V and J ends lost 2 bases and 3 bases, in that order; junction bases with no gene match: 19. The CDR3 spans 19 residues. Germline assignment: CDR1 ENHRY and CDR2 SYGVKD. The CDR3 DNA reads TGTGCCATCAGTGAGCGAGGGGAAACGGTACTTGCTAGCGGCTACGAGCAGTACTTC. It yields the protein CAISERGETVLASGYEQYF.

The table lists this clonotype with many counts. The rearrangement uses TRBV4-3 and TRBJ1-1, with 7 positions matching TRBD1. The CDR3 has 17 residues. Per germline, CDR1 LGHNA and CDR2 YSLEER. V was pared by 0 bases and J by 0 bases, with 7 bases of the junction left unmatched. The CDR3: CASSQEGTDDLNTEAFF. CDR3 in DNA: TGCGCCAGCAGCCAAGAGGGGACAGACGACTTGAACACTGAAGCTTTCTTT.

Only a few counts were recorded for this clonotype. V gene TRBV10-1 combines with J gene TRBJ2-7, with unresolved D. The V end lost 0 bases, the J end lost 7 bases, and 16 bases lay between the germline ends. Looked up from germline, CDR1 is WNHNN and CDR2 is SYGVQD (reference sequence). The CDR3 spans 15 residues. CDR3 sequence (DNA): TGCGCCAGCAGTGAGTCTTTAGCTCGTATCTCGGAGCAGTACTTC. Translation gives CASSESLARISEQYF.

V is TRBV27 and J is TRBJ2-1; weak D call: TRBD1 (5 bases). CDR3 size: 14 residues. The V and J ends lost 4 bases and 7 bases respectively, with 14 bases between them. CDR1 is MNHEY and CDR2 is SMNVEV in the germline V gene (reference sequence). In DNA, the CDR3 is TGTGCCAGCAGTTCGACAGTTTCTCGGAATGAGCAGTTCTTC. Translating it yields CASSSTVSRNEQFF.

At least ten counts were recorded for this clonotype. CDR3 DNA: TGTGCCAGCAGTTATGGGACAGGGGTGGACGAGCAGTACTTC. Translation gives CASSYGTGVDEQYF. The chain has TRBV28 and TRBJ2-7; 10 bases line up with TRBD1. CDR1 is MDHEN and CDR2 is SYDVKM in the germline V gene. V trimming: 4 bases; J trimming: 5 bases; junction bases outside the gene matches: 5. CDR3 length: 14 amino acids. The full variable domain, in which reference TRBV28 and TRBJ2-7 provide the parts outside the CDR3, is DVKVTQSSRYLVKRTGEKVFLECVQDMDHENMFWYRQDPGLGLRLIYFSYDVKMKEKGDIPEGYSVSREKKERFSLILESASTNQTSMYLCASSYGTGVDEQYFGPGTRLTVT.

The gene calls are TRBV19 and TRBJ1-1; D is possibly TRBD1 (5 bases). V shed 3 bases and J shed 0 bases, with 11 bases lying between them. Germline V CDR1 and CDR2: LNHDA, SQIVND (reference sequence). The CDR3 consists of 15 residues. DNA for the CDR3: TGTGCCAGTAGTATCGGTCGGGGGATGAACACTGAAGCTTTCTTT. It encodes CASSIGRGMNTEAFF.

This clonotype was found a few times. This chain joins TRBV3-1 and TRBJ2-7, with D perhaps matching TRBD1 or TRBD2 (5 bases each). Looked up from germline, CDR1 is LGHDT and CDR2 is YNNKEL (reference sequence). Trimming removed 2 bases from V and 2 bases from J, with 13 bases in between. The CDR3 spans 15 residues. This CDR3 reads CASSQFGAAAYEQYF. CDR3 bases: TGTGCCAGCAGCCAATTCGGGGCGGCAGCCTACGAGCAGTACTTC.

This clonotype was detected many times. The V gene is TRBV7-8, the J gene TRBJ2-1; 11 positions match TRBD2. V was pared by 1 base and J by 6 bases, with 2 bases of the junction left unmatched. The CDR3 is 15 amino acids. CDR1 is SGHVS and CDR2 is FQNEAQ in the germline V gene. The CDR3 region has the DNA TGTGCCAGCAGCTTAGTAGCGGGAGGGCCCAATGAGCAGTTCTTC. It translates to CASSLVAGGPNEQFF. Variable domain in full (rest from reference TRBV7-8 and TRBJ2-1): GAGVSQSPRYKVAKRGQDVALRCDPISGHVSLFWYQQALGQGPEFLTYFQNEAQLDKSGLPSDRFFAERPEGSVSTLKIQRTQQEDSAVYLCASSLVAGGPNEQFFGPGTRLTVL.

This clonotype has ten or more counts. The J gene is TRBJ2-1, the V gene TRBV20-1; 7 positions match TRBD2. Losses at the gene ends were 0 bases for V and 2 bases for J; bases not matched to a gene: 10. CDR1 is DFQATT, CDR2 SNEGSKA, per germline (reference sequence). The CDR3 totals 17 residues. Here the CDR3 DNA reads TGCAGTGCTAGAGATTTTTTGGGGGGAGGGCCCTACAATGAGCAGTTCTTC. This gives the protein CSARDFLGGGPYNEQFF.

This clonotype was counted at least ten times. The chain couples TRBV10-3 to TRBJ2-2, with D possibly being TRBD2 (5 bases). This CDR3 has 16 residues. Trimming took 4 bases from V and 3 from J, leaving 15 bases between them. Germline CDR1 and CDR2: ENHRY and SYGVKD. DNA for the CDR3: TGTGCCATCAGTGCCCAGAATTCCGGGGACACCGGGGAGCTGTTTTTT. This translates into CAISAQNSGDTGELFF.